The rows below give T cell receptor beta chains drawn from one sample of a study of T cells in Graves' hyperthyroidism and ophthalmopathy. TCRdb re-called the multiplex PCR reads through MiXCR, storing one row per CDR3 protein. The sample carries about 720,000 distinct CDR3 sequences, approximately 16% recorded once. Input material: blood. All receptors derive from a man between 18 and 29 years old with Graves' hyperthyroidism. Both conserved end residues are part of each CDR3. The D gene is left open where the match is weak. A row's size may be missing; if present it is once, few, many or a size class.

cdr3_nt	cdr3_aa	d_call	clone_size	j_call	v_call	cdr3_length
TGTGCCAGCAGCCCGCCAGGGGGCGGGGGCTACACCTTC	CASSPPGGGGYTF	TRBD1	many	TRBJ1-2	TRBV7-3	13
TGTGCCAGCAACCTCGGGGCAGGTAGGAGGCCCCAGCATTTT	CASNLGAGRRPQHF	.	many	TRBJ1-5	TRBV2	14
TGTGCCAGCAGTCTGGGGGGACTAGCGGGAGTAAATGAGCAGTTCTTC	CASSLGGLAGVNEQFF	TRBD2	many	TRBJ2-1	TRBV2	16
TGTGCCAGCAGCTGGGGACCCGTAGGCACTGAAGCTTTCTTT	CASSWGPVGTEAFF	.	.	TRBJ1-1	TRBV5-5	14
TGTGCCAGCAGTCCACCGGGACTAGCGAAATACAATGAGCAGTTCTTC	CASSPPGLAKYNEQFF	TRBD2	.	TRBJ2-1	TRBV28	16
TGTGCCACCAGTGACCGGACTAGCGGGAGAGTCGATGAGCAGTTCTTC	CATSDRTSGRVDEQFF	TRBD2	many	TRBJ2-1	TRBV24-1	16
TGCAGTGCATCCAAGGGACCGCAGAGAGGCTACACCTTC	CSASKGPQRGYTF	.	few	TRBJ1-2	TRBV20-1	13
TGTGCCAGCAGTCTAAGGTGGCAAAGCAATGAGCAGTTCTTC	CASSLRWQSNEQFF	.	few	TRBJ2-1	TRBV28	14
TGTGCCAGCAGCGTAGGTATTCTAGCTCGGGGAGCAGATACGCAGTATTTT	CASSVGILARGADTQYF	.	few	TRBJ2-3	TRBV9	17
TGCAGTGCTAGACCCGCCCCGGGACAGTGGGGACTCAACTATGGCTACACCTTC	CSARPAPGQWGLNYGYTF	TRBD1	few	TRBJ1-2	TRBV20-1	18